What follows are 8 T cell receptor beta chains derived from one specimen sequenced in a study of precursors of human CD4 cytotoxic T cells. The bulk UMI libraries came from four sorted CD4+ memory subsets, including IL-7R-high and IL-7R-negative TEMRA. From the reads, TCRdb called clonotypes with MiXCR, one entry per CDR3 protein. The sample records over 200 distinct CDR3 sequences, about 32% being singletons. The source material was memory CD4+ T cells from blood (PBMCs). These receptors were collected from a human donor in good health.

In regard to this clonotype: A read error is possible here, since a much larger clone lies one base away. CDR3 in amino acids: CSVTDRGYGYAF. The CDR3 bases are TGCAGCGTTACGGACAGGGGATATGGCTACGCCTTC. The chain joins TRBV29-1 to TRBJ1-2; 9 nucleotides line up with TRBD1. The germline V gene has CDR1 SQVTM and CDR2 ANQGSEA. The CDR3 consists of 12 residues.

CDR3 nucleotides: TGCGCCAGCAGCCCAGGTCGTCAGGGAACCTACGAGCAGTACTTC. Its translation is CASSPGRQGTYEQYF. This chain links TRBV5-1 with TRBJ2-7, with D maybe TRBD1 (5 bases). V lost 4 bases and J 2 bases, leaving 16 bases between the germline ends. In germline, CDR1 is SGHRS, CDR2 YFSETQ. The CDR3 spans 15 residues.

The V and J genes are TRBV12-3 or TRBV12-4 and TRBJ2-1, with a tentative D call TRBD1 (6 bases). The ends were cut back, 3 bases at V and 8 bases at J, with 14 bases in the middle. The CDR3 consists of 14 residues. DNA of the CDR3: TGTGCCAGCAGTTTTGGGGGCGCCGGGGATGAGCAGTTCTTC. This encodes CASSFGGAGDEQFF.

With respect to this clonotype: A junction end diverges from the germline sequence, so it may reflect a read error. This sequence joins TRBV27 and TRBJ2-1, with TRBD2 identical over 9 bases. The CDR3 is 14 residues long. CDR1 is MNHEY and CDR2 is SMNVEV in the germline V gene (reference sequence). The CDR3 spells CASTRSSGANEQLF. The CDR3 DNA reads TGTGCTAGCACTCGGTCTAGCGGGGCCAATGAGCAGCTCTTC.

This clonotype ranks as hyperexpanded. V gene TRBV24-1 combines with J gene TRBJ2-2, with 9 bases that match TRBD1. Germline assignment: CDR1 KGHDR and CDR2 SFDVKD. The CDR3 spans 16 residues. Trimming cost V 4 bases and J 7 bases; bases outside gene matches: 9. For the CDR3, the DNA is TGTGCCACCAGTGAACAGGACAGGGGAGTCATCGGGGAGCTGTTTTTT. Translation: CATSEQDRGVIGELFF.

This chain joins TRBV6-2 or TRBV6-3 and TRBJ1-5, with 7 bases lining up with TRBD1. The germline gives CDR1 MNHEY, CDR2 SVGEGT. The CDR3 runs to 15 residues. V was clipped by 2 bases and J by 5 bases; unmatched bases: 6. The CDR3 loop reads CASSYTTGVDQPQHF. DNA of the CDR3: TGTGCCAGCAGTTACACTACAGGGGTTGATCAGCCCCAGCATTTT.

The chain carries TRBV2 and TRBJ2-7; D is ambiguous. The CDR3 length is 12 residues. The V end was cut by 7 bases, the J end by 0 bases, with 7 bases between. Germline lookup yields CDR1 SNHLY and CDR2 FYNNEI. CDR3 sequence reads: CASNAFSYEQYF. The CDR3 DNA reads as TGTGCCAGCAACGCCTTCTCCTACGAGCAGTACTTC.

Relative to its sample, this clonotype is large. This chain connects TRBV19 to TRBJ1-5; D might be TRBD1 (5 bases). CDR1 and CDR2 (germline): LNHDA, SQIVND (reference sequence). This CDR3 has 15 residues. Between the trimmed V and J ends, which lost 3 bases and 1 base, there was a span of 10 bases. The CDR3 DNA reads as TGTGCCAGTAGTATTGGGGGTAACAGCAATCAGCCCCAGCATTTT. Encoded protein: CASSIGGNSNQPQHF. The full variable domain, with the rest looked up from reference TRBV19 and TRBJ1-5, is DGGITQSPKYLFRKEGQNVTLSCEQNLNHDAMYWYRQDPGQGLRLIYYSQIVNDFQKGDIAEGYSVSREKKESFPLTVTSAQKNPTAFYLCASSIGGNSNQPQHFGDGTRLSIL.